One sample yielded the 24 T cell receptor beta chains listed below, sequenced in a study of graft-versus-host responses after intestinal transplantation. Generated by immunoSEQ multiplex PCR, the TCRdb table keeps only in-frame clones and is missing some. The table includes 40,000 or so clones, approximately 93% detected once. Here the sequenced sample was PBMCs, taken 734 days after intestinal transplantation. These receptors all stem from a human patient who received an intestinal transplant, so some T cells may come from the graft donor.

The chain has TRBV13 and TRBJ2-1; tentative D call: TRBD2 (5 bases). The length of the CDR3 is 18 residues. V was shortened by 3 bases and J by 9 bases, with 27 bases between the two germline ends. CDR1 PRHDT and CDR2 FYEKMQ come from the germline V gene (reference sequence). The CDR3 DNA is TGTGCCAGCAGCTTCTCCATCTCCCCGATGACGGGATCAGGTGAGCAGTTCTTC. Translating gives CASSFSISPMTGSGEQFF. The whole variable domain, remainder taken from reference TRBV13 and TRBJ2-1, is AAGVIQSPRHLIKEKRETATLKCYPIPRHDTVYWYQQGPGQDPQFLISFYEKMQSDKGSIPDRFSAQQFSDYHSELNMSSLELGDSALYFCASSFSISPMTGSGEQFFGPGTRLTVL.

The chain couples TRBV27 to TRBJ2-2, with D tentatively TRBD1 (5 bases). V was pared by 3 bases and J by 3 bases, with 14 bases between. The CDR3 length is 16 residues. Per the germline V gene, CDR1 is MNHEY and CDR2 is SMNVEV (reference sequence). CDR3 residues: CASSFNRQGDTGELFF. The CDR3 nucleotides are TGTGCCAGCAGTTTCAACCGGCAGGGTGACACCGGGGAGCTGTTTTTT.

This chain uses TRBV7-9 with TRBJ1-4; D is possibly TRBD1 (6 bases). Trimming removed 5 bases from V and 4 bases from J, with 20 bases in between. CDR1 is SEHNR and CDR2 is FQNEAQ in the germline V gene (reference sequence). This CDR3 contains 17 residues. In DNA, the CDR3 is TGTGCCAGCAGCCCGTCGTTGCTAAGGGGGATTAATGAAAAACTGTTTTTT. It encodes CASSPSLLRGINEKLFF. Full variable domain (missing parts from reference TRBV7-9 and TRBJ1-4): DTGVSQNPRHKITKRGQNVTFRCDPISEHNRLYWYRQTLGQGPEFLTYFQNEAQLEKSRLLSDRFSAERPKGSFSTLEIQRTEQGDSAMYLCASSPSLLRGINEKLFFGSGTQLSVL.

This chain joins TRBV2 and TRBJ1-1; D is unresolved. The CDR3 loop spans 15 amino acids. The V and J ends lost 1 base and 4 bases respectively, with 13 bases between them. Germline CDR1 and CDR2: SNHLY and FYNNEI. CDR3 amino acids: CASSEDLAGSTEAFF. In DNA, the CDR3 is TGTGCCAGCAGTGAAGACCTCGCCGGTTCCACTGAAGCTTTCTTT.

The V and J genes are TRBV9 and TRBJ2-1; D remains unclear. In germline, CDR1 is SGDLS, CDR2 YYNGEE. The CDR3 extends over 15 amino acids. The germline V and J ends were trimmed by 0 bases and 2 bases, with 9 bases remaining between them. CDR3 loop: CASSVVDLPYNEQFF. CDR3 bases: TGTGCCAGCAGCGTAGTGGACCTTCCCTACAATGAGCAGTTCTTC.

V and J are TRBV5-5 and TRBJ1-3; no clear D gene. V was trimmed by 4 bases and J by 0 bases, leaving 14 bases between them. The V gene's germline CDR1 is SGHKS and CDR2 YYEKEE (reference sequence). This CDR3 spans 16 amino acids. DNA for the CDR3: TGTGCCAGCAGCATACATCCCGGGGTCTCTGGAAACACCATATATTTT. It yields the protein CASSIHPGVSGNTIYF.

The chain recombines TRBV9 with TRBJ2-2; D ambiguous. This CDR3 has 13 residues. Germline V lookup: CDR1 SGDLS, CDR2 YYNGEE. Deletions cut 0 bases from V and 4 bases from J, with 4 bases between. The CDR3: CASSVGPTGELFF. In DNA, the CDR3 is TGTGCCAGCAGCGTAGGTCCCACCGGGGAGCTGTTTTTT.

The CDR3 spells CASSSHAGVITETQYF. CDR3 nucleotide sequence: TGTGCCAGTAGTTCCCATGCGGGGGTAATCACGGAGACCCAGTACTTC. V usage is TRBV19 and J usage is TRBJ2-5; the match to TRBD2 covers 7 bases. Per germline, CDR1 LNHDA and CDR2 SQIVND (reference sequence). The CDR3 is 16 residues long. V lost 5 bases, J lost 5 bases, and 14 bases stayed unmatched.

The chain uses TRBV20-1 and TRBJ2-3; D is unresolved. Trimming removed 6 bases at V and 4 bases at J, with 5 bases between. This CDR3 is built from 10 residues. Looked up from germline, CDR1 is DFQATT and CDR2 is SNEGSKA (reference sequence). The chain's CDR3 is CSAYADTQYF. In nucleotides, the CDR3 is TGCAGTGCATATGCAGATACGCAGTATTTT.

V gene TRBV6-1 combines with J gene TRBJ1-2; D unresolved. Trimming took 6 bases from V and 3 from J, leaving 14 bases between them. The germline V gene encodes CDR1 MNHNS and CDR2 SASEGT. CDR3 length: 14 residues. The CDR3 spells CASSLGVEDYGYTF. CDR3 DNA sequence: TGTGCCAGCAGCTTGGGAGTCGAAGACTATGGCTACACCTTC.

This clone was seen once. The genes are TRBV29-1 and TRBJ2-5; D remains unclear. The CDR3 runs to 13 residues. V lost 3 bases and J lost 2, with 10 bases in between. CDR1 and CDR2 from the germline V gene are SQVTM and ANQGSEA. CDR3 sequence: CSVDGLTQETQYF. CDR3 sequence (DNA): TGCAGCGTTGATGGGCTAACTCAAGAGACCCAGTACTTC.

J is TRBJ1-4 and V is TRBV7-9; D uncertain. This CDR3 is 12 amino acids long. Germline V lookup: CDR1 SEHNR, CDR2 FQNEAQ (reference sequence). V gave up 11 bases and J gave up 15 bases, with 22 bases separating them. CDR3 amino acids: CACQQSIETVFF. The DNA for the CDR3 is TGTGCCTGCCAACAGTCGATCGAAACGGTGTTTTTT.

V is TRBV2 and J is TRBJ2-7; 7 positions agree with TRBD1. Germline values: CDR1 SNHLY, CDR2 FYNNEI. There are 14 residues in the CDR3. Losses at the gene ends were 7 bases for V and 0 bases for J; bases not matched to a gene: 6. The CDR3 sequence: CASTLTGNSYEQYF. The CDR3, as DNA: TGTGCCAGCACCCTGACAGGGAACTCCTACGAGCAGTACTTC.

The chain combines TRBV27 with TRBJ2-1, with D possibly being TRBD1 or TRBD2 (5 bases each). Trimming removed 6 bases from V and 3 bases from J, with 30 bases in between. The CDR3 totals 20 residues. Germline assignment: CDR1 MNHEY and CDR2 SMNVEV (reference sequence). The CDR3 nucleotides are TGTGCCAGCAGACAGGTTCCTGGGCTAGCCGGGGTGGGTCGCTACAATGAGCAGTTCTTC. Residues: CASRQVPGLAGVGRYNEQFF.

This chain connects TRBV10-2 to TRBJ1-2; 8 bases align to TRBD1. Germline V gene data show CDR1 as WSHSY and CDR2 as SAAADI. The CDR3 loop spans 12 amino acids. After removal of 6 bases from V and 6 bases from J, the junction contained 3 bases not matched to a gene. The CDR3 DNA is TGCGCCAGCAGGGGGACAGGCCATGGCTACACCTTC. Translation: CASRGTGHGYTF.

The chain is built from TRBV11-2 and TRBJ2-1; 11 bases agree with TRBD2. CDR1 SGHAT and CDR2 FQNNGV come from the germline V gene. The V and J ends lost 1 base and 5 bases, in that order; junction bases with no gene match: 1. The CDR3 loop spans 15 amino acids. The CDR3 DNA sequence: TGTGCCAGCAGCTTAGCGACTAGCGGGGACAATGAGCAGTTCTTC. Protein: CASSLATSGDNEQFF.

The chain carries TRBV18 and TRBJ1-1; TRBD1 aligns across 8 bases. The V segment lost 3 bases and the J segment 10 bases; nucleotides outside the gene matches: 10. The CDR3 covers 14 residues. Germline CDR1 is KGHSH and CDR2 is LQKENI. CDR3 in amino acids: CASSPPGQAVGAFF. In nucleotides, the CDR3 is TGTGCCAGCTCACCCCCGGGACAGGCGGTAGGAGCTTTCTTT.

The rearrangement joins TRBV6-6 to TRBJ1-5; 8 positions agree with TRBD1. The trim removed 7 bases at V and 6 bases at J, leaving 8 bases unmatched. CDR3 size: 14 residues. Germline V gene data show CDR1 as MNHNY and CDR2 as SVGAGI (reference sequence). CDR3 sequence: CASTPGQGAQPQHF. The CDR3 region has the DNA TGTGCCAGCACTCCAGGGCAGGGGGCTCAGCCCCAGCATTTT.

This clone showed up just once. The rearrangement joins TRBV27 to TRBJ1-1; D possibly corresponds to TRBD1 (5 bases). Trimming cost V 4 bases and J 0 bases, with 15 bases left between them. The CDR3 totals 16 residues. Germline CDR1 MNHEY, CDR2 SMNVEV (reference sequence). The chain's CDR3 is CASSSLGRIMNTEAFF. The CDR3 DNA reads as TGTGCCAGCAGTTCCCTGGGACGCATCATGAACACTGAAGCTTTCTTT.

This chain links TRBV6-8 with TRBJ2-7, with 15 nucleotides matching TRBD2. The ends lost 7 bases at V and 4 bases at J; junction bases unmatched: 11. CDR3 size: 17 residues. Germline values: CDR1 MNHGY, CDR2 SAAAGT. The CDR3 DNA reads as TGTGCCAGCATTCCGGGACTAGCGGGGGGCCCGGCGTACGAGCAGTACTTC. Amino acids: CASIPGLAGGPAYEQYF.

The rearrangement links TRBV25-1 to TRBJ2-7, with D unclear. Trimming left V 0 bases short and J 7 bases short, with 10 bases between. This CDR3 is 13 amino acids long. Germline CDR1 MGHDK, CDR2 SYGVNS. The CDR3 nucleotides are TGTGCCAGCAGTGAATACGGTCCCCTAGAGCAGTACTTC. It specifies CASSEYGPLEQYF.

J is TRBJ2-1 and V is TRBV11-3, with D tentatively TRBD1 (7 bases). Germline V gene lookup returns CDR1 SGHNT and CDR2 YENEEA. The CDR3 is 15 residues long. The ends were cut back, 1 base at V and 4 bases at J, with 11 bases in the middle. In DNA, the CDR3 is TGTGCCAGCAGCTTAGGCGGGACAGCTTACAATGAGCAGTTCTTC. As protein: CASSLGGTAYNEQFF.

The CDR3 DNA reads as TGTGCCAGCTCCAGGGGCGGACAGTTAAACAATGAGCAGTTCTTC. This gives the protein CASSRGGQLNNEQFF. The chain couples TRBV28 to TRBJ2-1; a weak D match, TRBD1 (6 bases). The CDR3 is made up of 15 amino acids. V lost 8 bases and J lost 5, with 19 bases in between. Germline loops: CDR1 MDHEN, CDR2 SYDVKM.

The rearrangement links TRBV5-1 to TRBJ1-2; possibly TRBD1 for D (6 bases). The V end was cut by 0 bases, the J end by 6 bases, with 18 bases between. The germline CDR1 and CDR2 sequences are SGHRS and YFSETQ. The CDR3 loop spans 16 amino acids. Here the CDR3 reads CASSLGQVPLEDGYTF. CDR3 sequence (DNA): TGCGCCAGCAGCTTGGGACAGGTCCCACTTGAGGATGGCTACACCTTC.